This T cell receptor (beta chain) was recovered during a study of blood T cell repertoires in COVID-19. Turning to the study itself: Collection of acute and convalescent COVID-19 samples took place in the United States, Italy and Spain. The analysed material was cDNA or gDNA that came from T cells, B-cell-depleted T cells, or PBMCs.

Authors' processing steps: The authors estimated nucleated cell counts from reference gene primer amplification. Method: immunoSEQ multiplex PCR; TCRdb's copy keeps in-frame clones and lacks some. D and trimming come from the DNA, and the V and J calls and clone size come from that table. This sample has fewer than 250,000 clones, with 75% to 90% found just once. Within the 2 weeks before study entry, each person in the exposed group met a COVID-19 case. The CDR3 totals 15 residues. From germline, CDR1 is SGDLS and CDR2 YYNGEE. The ends lost 3 bases at V and 4 bases at J; junction bases unmatched: 4. The receptor comes from a man in his fifties who had been exposed to COVID-19. Sequences were obtained from PBMCs or T cells enriched from blood (not recorded which). The chain combines TRBV9 with TRBJ2-3; 11 nucleotides line up with TRBD2. CDR3 residues: CASSEELAGADTQYF. CDR3 DNA: TGTGCCAGCAGCGAGGAACTAGCGGGAGCAGATACGCAGTATTTT.